Presented here are 24 T cell receptor beta chains from one specimen sequenced in a study of CD8+CD57+ T cells in acquired aplastic anemia. TCR beta VDJ and CDR3 profiling used genomic DNA as template. TCRdb fed the reads into MiXCR, producing one record per CDR3 protein. Among 250,000 to 350,000 distinct CDR3 sequences listed, 45% to 70% were seen once. Sequenced input: sorted CD4+, CD8+, or CD8+CD57+ T cells (not recorded which) from PBMCs. The receptors here all came from a human donor with severe aplastic anemia or a healthy control (not recorded which).

In this sample, this clonotype turned up many times. The V gene is TRBV28, the J gene TRBJ1-2; 9 bases fit TRBD1. With 6 bases clipped from V and 6 bases from J, the junction kept 8 bases outside the gene matches. In germline, CDR1 is MDHEN, CDR2 SYDVKM. The CDR3 contains 14 residues. The CDR3 DNA sequence: TGTGCCAGCAGACAAGGACAGGGGAGGGATGGCTACACCTTC. Translation: CASRQGQGRDGYTF.

The chain joins TRBV9 to TRBJ2-1, with TRBD2 matching 9 bases. Germline loops: CDR1 SGDLS, CDR2 YYNGEE. CDR3 size: 11 residues. The ends lost 7 bases at V and 15 bases at J; junction bases unmatched: 8. This chain's CDR3 is CASGSMGLAFF. The CDR3 DNA follows: TGTGCCAGCGGTTCGATGGGACTAGCGTTCTTC.

The chain uses TRBV7-2 and TRBJ2-5; TRBD2 matches at 8 bases. The CDR3 is made up of 15 amino acids. Germline CDR1 SGHTA, CDR2 FQGNSA. The V segment lost 5 bases and the J segment 3 bases; nucleotides outside the gene matches: 8. CDR3 DNA: TGTGCCAGCAGCCCGCCGGGGACTAGGGAAGAGACCCAGTACTTC. Its protein is CASSPPGTREETQYF.

This clonotype occurred once. The chain uses TRBV27 and TRBJ2-7; no definite D call. The CDR3 has 13 amino acids. Deletions cut 3 bases from V and 1 base from J, with 7 bases between. The germline V gene has CDR1 MNHEY and CDR2 SMNVEV (reference sequence). The DNA for the CDR3 is TGTGCCAGCAGTTTCGCAGCGTCCTACGAGCAGTACTTC. Its protein is CASSFAASYEQYF.

This clonotype was counted many times. This chain joins TRBV10-3 and TRBJ2-1; the match to TRBD2 covers 8 bases. The length of the CDR3 is 14 residues. CDR1 is ENHRY and CDR2 is SYGVKD in the germline V gene. Trimming at V came to 3 bases and at J to 9 bases, leaving 7 bases not matched to a gene. CDR3 nucleotides: TGTGCCATCAGTGAAACGGGGGGGCCGGGTGAGCAGTTCTTC. As protein: CAISETGGPGEQFF.

In this sample, this clonotype turned up many times. CDR3 nucleotides: TGTGCCATCAGGGAAGAACGGGTGGCGCAGTACTTC. It specifies CAIREERVAQYF. The chain links TRBV10-3 to TRBJ2-7, with D unclear. The CDR3 contains 12 residues. With 6 bases removed from V and 9 bases from J, the gap between germline ends came to 15 bases. The germline V gene has CDR1 ENHRY and CDR2 SYGVKD.

This clonotype was seen only a few times. This chain joins TRBV7-9 and TRBJ2-2, with no clear D. This CDR3 has 14 residues. Per germline, CDR1 SEHNR and CDR2 FQNEAQ (reference sequence). V lost 1 base to trimming and J lost 5 bases, with 8 bases between them. The CDR3 nucleotides are TGTGCCAGCAGCTTAGGCGAGTTAACCGGGGAGCTGTTTTTT. This codes for CASSLGELTGELFF. Complete variable domain (other parts from reference TRBV7-9 and TRBJ2-2): DTGVSQNPRHKITKRGQNVTFRCDPISEHNRLYWYRQTLGQGPEFLTYFQNEAQLEKSRLLSDRFSAERPKGSFSTLEIQRTEQGDSAMYLCASSLGELTGELFFGEGSRLTVL.

About this clonotype itself: At one of its ends the junction is not consistent with the germline gene, which may arise from a read error. The genes are TRBV7-9 and TRBJ2-7, with TRBD1 matching over 10 bases. The CDR3 consists of 14 residues. Germline-derived CDR1 and CDR2 are SEHNR and FQNEAQ (reference sequence). CDR3 loop: CASSPLGQGYEQYF. The CDR3 nucleotides read TGCGCCAGCAGCCCCCTGGGACAGGGGTACGAGCAGTACTTC.

The chain links TRBV20-1 to TRBJ1-6; 10 positions agree with TRBD1. Germline loops: CDR1 DFQATT, CDR2 SNEGSKA (reference sequence). This CDR3 region has 15 residues. Unmatched junction bases numbered 7, after V lost 4 bases and J lost 7 bases. DNA of the CDR3: TGCAGTGCTAACGCCGGACAGGGGGAGAATTCACCCCTCCACTTT. Protein: CSANAGQGENSPLHF.

The genes are TRBV7-9 and TRBJ2-1; 8 nucleotides match TRBD2. CDR3 length: 14 residues. The ends lost 7 bases at V and 7 bases at J; junction bases unmatched: 9. Germline loops: CDR1 SEHNR, CDR2 FQNEAQ (reference sequence). Written as DNA, the CDR3 is TGTGCCAGCAACCGCGGGGGGCAGGCGAATGAGCAGTTCTTC. This encodes CASNRGGQANEQFF.

This sequence joins TRBV29-1 and TRBJ1-4; D may be TRBD1 (6 bases). The CDR3 is 13 amino acids. From germline, CDR1 is SQVTM and CDR2 ANQGSEA. The V gene lost 3 bases and the J gene lost 6 bases, with 11 bases spanning the gap. In nucleotides, the CDR3 is TGCAGCGTTGACTCGAGGGGGGATGAAAAACTGTTTTTT. This gives the protein CSVDSRGDEKLFF.

This clonotype was seen at least ten times. The chain is built from TRBV5-5 and TRBJ1-2; tentative D call: TRBD1 (5 bases). The V end was cut by 0 bases, the J end by 0 bases, with 12 bases between. Germline CDR1 is SGHKS and CDR2 is YYEKEE (reference sequence). This CDR3 is 16 amino acids long. CDR3 DNA sequence: TGTGCCAGCAGCTTGGGGTCCGGGACGTCTAACTATGGCTACACCTTC. As protein: CASSLGSGTSNYGYTF. Full variable domain (outside the CDR3, taken from reference TRBV5-5 and TRBJ1-2): DAGVTQSPTHLIKTRGQQVTLRCSPISGHKSVSWYQQVLGQGPQFIFQYYEKEERGRGNFPDRFSARQFPNYSSELNVNALLLGDSALYLCASSLGSGTSNYGYTFGSGTRLTVV.

This chain connects TRBV20-1 to TRBJ2-3, with D perhaps assigned TRBD1 or TRBD2 (5 bases each). The germline V gene has CDR1 DFQATT and CDR2 SNEGSKA (reference sequence). The CDR3 runs 13 residues. With 5 bases removed from V and 1 base from J, the gap between germline ends came to 10 bases. CDR3 amino acids: CSAGQGGTDTQYF. In DNA, the CDR3 is TGCAGTGCTGGGCAGGGAGGCACAGATACGCAGTATTTT.

The chain recombines TRBV6-2 or TRBV6-3 with TRBJ2-2, with 8 bases fitting TRBD1. This CDR3 is 16 amino acids long. J was trimmed by 2 bases and V by 5 bases; bases with no gene match: 7. Germline V gene data show CDR1 as MNHEY and CDR2 as SVGEGT. This chain's CDR3 is CASSRQGPSNTGELFF. DNA for the CDR3: TGTGCCAGCAGTCGACAGGGGCCAAGCAACACCGGGGAGCTGTTTTTT.

The chain is built from TRBV7-3 and TRBJ2-7; D remains ambiguous. This CDR3 is built from 14 residues. Germline V gives CDR1 SGHTA, CDR2 FQGTGA. Trimming shortened V by 4 bases and J by 2 bases, and 12 bases separated the two germline ends. The DNA for the CDR3 is TGTGCCAGCAGCTCGACTCCCCTCGCCTACGAGCAGTACTTC. Translation: CASSSTPLAYEQYF.

This clonotype was found many times. V and J are TRBV7-8 and TRBJ2-3; maybe TRBD2 (6 bases). Germline loops: CDR1 SGHVS, CDR2 FQNEAQ. The CDR3 is 17 residues long. V was pared by 2 bases and J by 2 bases, with 17 bases between. CDR3 DNA: TGTGCCAGCAGCTTAAGGTTGGCGGGGACCTACACAGATACGCAGTATTTT. Residues: CASSLRLAGTYTDTQYF.

In nucleotides, the CDR3 is TGTGCCACCTGGGACATCGACAAGGAGGGAAGCACTGAAGCTTTCTTT. This codes for CATWDIDKEGSTEAFF. This chain links TRBV19 with TRBJ1-1; D possibly corresponds to TRBD1 (6 bases). Germline V lookup: CDR1 LNHDA, CDR2 SQIVND (reference sequence). CDR3 length: 16 residues. Trimming took off 10 bases at V and 4 bases at J, with 25 bases between the two ends.

In its sample, this clonotype was seen many times. CDR3 in DNA: TGTGCCAGCAGTTTATCAGGGGGCCTCCCTGGAAACACCATATATTTT. Protein product: CASSLSGGLPGNTIYF. The chain is built from TRBV12-3 or TRBV12-4 and TRBJ1-3, with 8 bases that match TRBD1. The CDR3 runs 16 residues. V lost 2 bases and J lost 2; bases outside the gene matches: 5.

The V call is TRBV12-3 or TRBV12-4, the J call TRBJ1-1, with TRBD1 matching 10 bases. This CDR3 spans 14 amino acids. Trimming took 4 bases from V and 4 from J; bases not matched to a gene: 3. This CDR3 is CASSYRTGGTEAFF. The CDR3 DNA sequence: TGTGCCAGCAGTTATAGGACAGGGGGCACTGAAGCTTTCTTT.

The V and J genes are TRBV19 and TRBJ2-7; the match to TRBD1 covers 10 bases. J was trimmed by 2 bases and V by 4 bases; bases with no gene match: 5. The CDR3 has 15 amino acids. Germline assignment: CDR1 LNHDA and CDR2 SQIVND (reference sequence). CDR3 bases: TGTGCCAGTAGTAGCGGACAGGGGGGGACCTACGAGCAGTACTTC. It codes for CASSSGQGGTYEQYF.

Many counts were recorded for this clonotype. The CDR3 loop reads CASSRGFDYGYTF. For the CDR3, the DNA is TGTGCCAGCAGCAGGGGTTTCGACTATGGCTACACCTTC. V usage is TRBV7-8 and J usage is TRBJ1-2; a weak D match, TRBD1 (5 bases). Between the trimmed V and J ends, which lost 5 bases and 3 bases, there was a span of 10 bases. Germline CDR1 SGHVS, CDR2 FQNEAQ. CDR3 length: 13 amino acids. Full variable domain (rest looked up from reference TRBV7-8 and TRBJ1-2): GAGVSQSPRYKVAKRGQDVALRCDPISGHVSLFWYQQALGQGPEFLTYFQNEAQLDKSGLPSDRFFAERPEGSVSTLKIQRTQQEDSAVYLCASSRGFDYGYTFGSGTRLTVV.

CDR3 in DNA: TGTGCCAGCAGACCCGGAGGTAATCAGCCCCAGCATTTT. Its protein is CASRPGGNQPQHF. This chain uses TRBV12-3 or TRBV12-4 with TRBJ1-5, with D hard to call. CDR3 length: 13 residues. Trimming took off 6 bases at V and 4 bases at J, with 10 bases between the two ends.

This clonotype was recorded at least ten times. For the CDR3, the DNA is TGTGCCAGCAGCGATACCGGGACAGGGAGTCAGCCCCAGCATTTT. Protein product: CASSDTGTGSQPQHF. This chain links TRBV6-1 with TRBJ1-5; 9 bases line up with TRBD1. The germline V gene has CDR1 MNHNS and CDR2 SASEGT. V lost 6 bases to trimming and J lost 6 bases; unmatched junction nucleotides: 9. CDR3 length: 15 residues.

This clonotype was seen a few times. V gene TRBV15 combines with J gene TRBJ2-7; the D call may be TRBD1 or TRBD2 (5 bases each). Germline V gene data show CDR1 as LNHNV and CDR2 as YYDKDF (reference sequence). Trimming left V 3 bases short and J 5 bases short, with 17 bases between. The CDR3 runs to 15 residues. CDR3 sequence: CATSRPPLGVHEQYF. The CDR3 DNA reads as TGTGCCACCAGCAGGCCGCCCCTGGGGGTCCACGAGCAGTACTTC.